The 9 T cell receptor beta chains listed next were all sequenced from one sample in a study of T cells in Graves' hyperthyroidism and ophthalmopathy. Researchers took RNA transcripts and amplified the TCR beta CDR3 regions from them. Carried out on the TCR CDR3, a first-round RT-PCR used the HTBI primer set. TCRdb re-called the multiplex PCR reads through MiXCR, storing one row per CDR3 protein. The data show about 320,000 distinct CDR3 sequences, around a sixth seen once. Sequencing was done on a sample of blood. The source is a man between 25 and 39 years old with Graves' hyperthyroidism.

The V call is TRBV27, the J call TRBJ2-7, with TRBD2 as a possible D gene (7 bases). Germline CDR1 reads MNHEY; CDR2 reads SMNVEV (reference sequence). V lost 3 bases to trimming and J lost 1 base, with 13 bases between them. This CDR3 comprises 15 residues. CDR3 loop: CASSFGRGASYEQYF. In nucleotides, the CDR3 is TGTGCCAGCAGTTTTGGCCGGGGGGCTTCCTACGAGCAGTACTTC.

This clonotype came up a few times. The chain uses TRBV6-1 and TRBJ1-1; D ambiguous. The V gene's germline CDR1 is MNHNS and CDR2 SASEGT. V lost 5 bases and J 11 bases, leaving 15 bases between the germline ends. CDR3 length equals 12 residues. The CDR3 region has the DNA TGTGCCAGCAGTCCTCCCATGGGCGCGGCTTTCTTT. It codes for CASSPPMGAAFF.

This clonotype was counted at least ten times. The rearrangement links TRBV11-3 to TRBJ2-1, with D possibly being TRBD1 (6 bases). Germline loops: CDR1 SGHNT, CDR2 YENEEA. The V end was cut by 5 bases, the J end by 8 bases, with 22 bases between. CDR3 length: 16 residues. The CDR3 bases are TGTGCCAGCAGCGAGTACGAGGGGGTACGGGGCCATGAGCAGTTCTTC. This sequence encodes CASSEYEGVRGHEQFF.

This clonotype came up a few times. V and J are TRBV20-1 and TRBJ2-1, with 9 positions matching TRBD2. The CDR3 runs to 16 residues. Germline CDR1 is DFQATT and CDR2 is SNEGSKA (reference sequence). Trimming took 2 bases from V and 0 from J; bases not matched to a gene: 5. The CDR3 sequence: CSARSQREASYNEQFF. CDR3 nucleotides: TGCAGTGCTAGAAGCCAGCGGGAGGCCTCCTACAATGAGCAGTTCTTC.

This clonotype was seen ten or more times. The chain uses TRBV10-3 and TRBJ2-3; D uncertain. Trimming took 3 bases from V and 6 from J, leaving 4 bases between them. This CDR3 region has 11 residues. The germline V gene has CDR1 ENHRY and CDR2 SYGVKD. This CDR3 reads CAISDGDTQYF. The CDR3 DNA sequence: TGTGCCATCAGTGACGGGGATACGCAGTATTTT.

A few counts support this clonotype. The chain uses TRBV6-1 and TRBJ1-6, with 10 bases that match TRBD1. The CDR3 covers 18 residues. Trimming at V came to 6 bases and at J to 4 bases, leaving 12 bases not matched to a gene. CDR1 and CDR2 from the germline V gene are MNHNS and SASEGT. This CDR3 is CASRLRPGTGVYNSPLHF. DNA of the CDR3: TGTGCCAGCAGGCTCCGTCCGGGGACAGGGGTGTATAATTCACCCCTCCACTTT.

This clonotype was detected a few times. V is TRBV20-1 and J is TRBJ2-1, with 10 bases aligning to TRBD2. Per the germline V gene, CDR1 is DFQATT and CDR2 is SNEGSKA (reference sequence). The CDR3 has 17 amino acids. V was pared by 1 base and J by 0 bases, with 6 bases of the junction left unmatched. The CDR3 nucleotides read TGCAGTGCTAGAGGGAGCGGGAGGGGAAGCTCCTACAATGAGCAGTTCTTC. Amino acid sequence: CSARGSGRGSSYNEQFF.

This clonotype showed up many times. This chain uses TRBV5-1 with TRBJ2-3; D might be TRBD1 (5 bases). The CDR3 runs to 16 residues. Looked up from germline, CDR1 is SGHRS and CDR2 is YFSETQ. The germline V and J ends were trimmed by 1 base and 0 bases, with 12 bases remaining between them. In DNA form, the CDR3 reads TGCGCCAGCAGCTTGAAAAGGGGAACAAGCACAGATACGCAGTATTTT. Amino acids: CASSLKRGTSTDTQYF.

This clonotype was counted ten times or more. This chain connects TRBV3-1 to TRBJ2-5; possibly TRBD2 for D (6 bases). This CDR3 contains 16 residues. CDR1 is LGHDT, CDR2 YNNKEL, per germline (reference sequence). Trimming stripped 3 bases from V and 4 bases from J, with 18 bases between. The CDR3 coding sequence is TGTGCCAGCAGCCATAGGGAGGCAGGTCCAGGAGAGACCCAGTACTTC. Translating it yields CASSHREAGPGETQYF.